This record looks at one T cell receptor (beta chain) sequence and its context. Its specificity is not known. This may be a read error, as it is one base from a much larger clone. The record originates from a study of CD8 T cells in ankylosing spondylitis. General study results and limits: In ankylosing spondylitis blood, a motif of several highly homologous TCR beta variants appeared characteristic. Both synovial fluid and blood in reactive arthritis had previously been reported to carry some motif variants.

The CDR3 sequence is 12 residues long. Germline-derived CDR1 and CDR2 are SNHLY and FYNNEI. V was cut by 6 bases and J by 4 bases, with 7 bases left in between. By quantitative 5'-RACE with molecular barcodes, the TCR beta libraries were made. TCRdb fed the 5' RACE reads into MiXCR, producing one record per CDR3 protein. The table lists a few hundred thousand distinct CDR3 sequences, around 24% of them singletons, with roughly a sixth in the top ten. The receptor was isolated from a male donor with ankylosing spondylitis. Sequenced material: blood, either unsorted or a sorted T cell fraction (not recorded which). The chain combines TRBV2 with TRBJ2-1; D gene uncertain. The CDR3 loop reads CASSSEYNEQFF. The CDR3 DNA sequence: TGTGCCAGCAGCTCAGAGTACAATGAGCAGTTCTTC.